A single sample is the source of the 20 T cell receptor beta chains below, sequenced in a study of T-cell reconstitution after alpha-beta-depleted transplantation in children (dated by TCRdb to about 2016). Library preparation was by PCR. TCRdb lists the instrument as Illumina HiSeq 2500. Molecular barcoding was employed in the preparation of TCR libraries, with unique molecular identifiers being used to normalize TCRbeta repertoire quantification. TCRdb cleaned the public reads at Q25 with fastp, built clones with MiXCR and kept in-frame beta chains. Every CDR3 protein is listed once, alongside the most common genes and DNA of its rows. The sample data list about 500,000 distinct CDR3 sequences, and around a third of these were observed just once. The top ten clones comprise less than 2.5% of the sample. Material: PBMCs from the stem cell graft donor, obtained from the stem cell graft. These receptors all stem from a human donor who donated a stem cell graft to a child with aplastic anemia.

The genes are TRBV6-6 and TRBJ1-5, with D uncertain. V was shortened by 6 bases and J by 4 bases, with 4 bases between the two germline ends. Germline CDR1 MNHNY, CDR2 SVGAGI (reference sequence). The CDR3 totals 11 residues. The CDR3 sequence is CASRANQPQHF. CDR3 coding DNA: TGTGCCAGCAGGGCAAATCAGCCCCAGCATTTT.

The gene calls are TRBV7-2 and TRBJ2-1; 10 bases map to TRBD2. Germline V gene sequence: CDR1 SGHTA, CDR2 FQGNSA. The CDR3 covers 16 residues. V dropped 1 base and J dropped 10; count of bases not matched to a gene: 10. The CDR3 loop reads CASSLVASGRAREQFF. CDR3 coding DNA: TGTGCCAGCAGCTTAGTCGCGAGCGGGAGGGCCCGAGAGCAGTTCTTC.

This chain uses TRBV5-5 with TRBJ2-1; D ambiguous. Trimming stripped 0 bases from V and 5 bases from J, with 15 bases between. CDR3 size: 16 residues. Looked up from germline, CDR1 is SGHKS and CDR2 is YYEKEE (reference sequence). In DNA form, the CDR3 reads TGTGCCAGCAGCTTGGTTGTCGGCCTAACCGACAATGAGCAGTTCTTC. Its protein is CASSLVVGLTDNEQFF.

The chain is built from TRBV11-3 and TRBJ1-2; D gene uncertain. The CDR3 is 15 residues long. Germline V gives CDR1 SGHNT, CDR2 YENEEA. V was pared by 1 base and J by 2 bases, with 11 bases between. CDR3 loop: CASSLGLGGNYGYTF. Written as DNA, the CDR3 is TGTGCCAGCAGCTTAGGTCTTGGAGGCAACTATGGCTACACCTTC.

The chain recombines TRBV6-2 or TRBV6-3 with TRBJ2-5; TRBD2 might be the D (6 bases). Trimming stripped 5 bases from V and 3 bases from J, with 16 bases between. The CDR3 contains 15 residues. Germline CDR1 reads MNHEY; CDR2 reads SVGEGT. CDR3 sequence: CASSNPGTSKETQYF. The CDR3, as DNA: TGTGCCAGCAGTAACCCCGGGACTTCCAAAGAGACCCAGTACTTC.

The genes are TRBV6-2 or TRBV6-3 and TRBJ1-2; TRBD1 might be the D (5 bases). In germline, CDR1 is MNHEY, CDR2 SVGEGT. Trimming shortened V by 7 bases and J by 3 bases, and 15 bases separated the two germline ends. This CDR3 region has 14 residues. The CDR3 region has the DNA TGTGCCAGCACCTCGGCTTCGACAGACTATGGCTACACCTTC. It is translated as CASTSASTDYGYTF.

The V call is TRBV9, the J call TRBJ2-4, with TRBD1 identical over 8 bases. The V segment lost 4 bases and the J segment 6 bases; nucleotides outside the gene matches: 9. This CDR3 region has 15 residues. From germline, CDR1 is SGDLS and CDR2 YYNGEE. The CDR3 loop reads CASSPSTGVRNIQYF. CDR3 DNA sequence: TGTGCCAGCAGCCCGTCGACAGGGGTGAGAAACATTCAGTACTTC.

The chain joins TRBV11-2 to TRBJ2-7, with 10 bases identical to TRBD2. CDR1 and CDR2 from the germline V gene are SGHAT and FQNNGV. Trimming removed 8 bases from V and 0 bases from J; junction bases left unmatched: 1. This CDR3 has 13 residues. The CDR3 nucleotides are TGTGCCAGCGGGACTAGCGCCTCCTACGAGCAGTACTTC. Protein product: CASGTSASYEQYF.

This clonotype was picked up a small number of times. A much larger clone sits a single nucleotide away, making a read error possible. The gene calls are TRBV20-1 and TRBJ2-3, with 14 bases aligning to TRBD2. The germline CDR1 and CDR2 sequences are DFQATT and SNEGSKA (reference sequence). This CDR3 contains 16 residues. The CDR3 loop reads CSAKAGTSGSPDTQFF. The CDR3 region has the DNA TGCAGTGCAAAGGCCGGGACTAGCGGGAGCCCAGATACGCAGTTTTTT.

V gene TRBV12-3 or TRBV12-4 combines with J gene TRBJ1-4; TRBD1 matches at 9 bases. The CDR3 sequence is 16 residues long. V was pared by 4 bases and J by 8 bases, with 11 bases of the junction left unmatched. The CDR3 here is CASSSGQGRGPEKLFF. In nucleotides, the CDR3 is TGTGCCAGCAGTTCGGGACAGGGCCGGGGTCCGGAAAAACTGTTTTTT.

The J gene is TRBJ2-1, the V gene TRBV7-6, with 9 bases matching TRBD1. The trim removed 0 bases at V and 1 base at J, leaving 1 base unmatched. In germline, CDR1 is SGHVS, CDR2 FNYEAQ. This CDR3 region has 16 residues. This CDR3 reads CASSLAGQGSYNEQFF. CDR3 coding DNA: TGTGCCAGCAGCTTAGCGGGACAGGGTTCCTACAATGAGCAGTTCTTC.

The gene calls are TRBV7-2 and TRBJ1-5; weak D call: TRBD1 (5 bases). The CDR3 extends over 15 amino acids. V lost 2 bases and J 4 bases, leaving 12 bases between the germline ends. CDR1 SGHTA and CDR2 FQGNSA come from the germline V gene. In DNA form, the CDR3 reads TGTGCCAGCAGCTTAAAGCCGGGGGAGAATCAGCCCCAGCATTTT. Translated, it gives CASSLKPGENQPQHF.

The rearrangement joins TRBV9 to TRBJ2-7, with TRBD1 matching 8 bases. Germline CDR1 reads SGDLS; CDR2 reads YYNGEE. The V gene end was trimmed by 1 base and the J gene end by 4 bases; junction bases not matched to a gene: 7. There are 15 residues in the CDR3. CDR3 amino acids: CASSVQAGGLYEQYF. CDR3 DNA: TGTGCCAGCAGCGTACAAGCAGGGGGCTTGTACGAGCAGTACTTC.

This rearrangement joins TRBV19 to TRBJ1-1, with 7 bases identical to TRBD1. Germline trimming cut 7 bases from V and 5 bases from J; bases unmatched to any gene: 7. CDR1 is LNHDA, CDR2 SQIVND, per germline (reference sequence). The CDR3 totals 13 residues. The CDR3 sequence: CASTPGQKTEAFF. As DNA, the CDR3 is TGTGCCAGTACCCCGGGACAGAAAACTGAAGCTTTCTTT.

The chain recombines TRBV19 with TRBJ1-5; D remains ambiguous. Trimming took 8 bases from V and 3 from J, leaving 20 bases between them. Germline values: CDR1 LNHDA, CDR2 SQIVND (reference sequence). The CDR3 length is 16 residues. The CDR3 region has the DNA TGTGCCAGTGTCATACGAGGGTCAGCCTACAATCAGCCCCAGCATTTT. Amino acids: CASVIRGSAYNQPQHF.

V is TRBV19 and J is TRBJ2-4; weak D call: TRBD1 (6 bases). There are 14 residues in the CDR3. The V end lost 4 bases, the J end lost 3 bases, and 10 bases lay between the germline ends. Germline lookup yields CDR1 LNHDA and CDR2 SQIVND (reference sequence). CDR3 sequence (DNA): TGTGCCAGTAGTAGGGGACAACACAAAAACATTCAGTACTTC. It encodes CASSRGQHKNIQYF.

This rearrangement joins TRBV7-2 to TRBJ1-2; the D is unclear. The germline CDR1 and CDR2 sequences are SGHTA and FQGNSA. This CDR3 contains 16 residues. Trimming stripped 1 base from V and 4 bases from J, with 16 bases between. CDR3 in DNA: TGTGCCAGCAGCTTAGGAGGTATGGCGGAAGTCTATGGCTACACCTTC. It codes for CASSLGGMAEVYGYTF.

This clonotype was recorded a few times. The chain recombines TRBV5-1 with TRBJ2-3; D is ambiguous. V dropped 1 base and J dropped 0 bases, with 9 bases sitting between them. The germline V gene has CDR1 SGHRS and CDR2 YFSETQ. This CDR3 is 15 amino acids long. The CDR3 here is CASSLFGSSTDTQYF. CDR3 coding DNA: TGCGCCAGCAGCTTGTTCGGCTCTAGCACAGATACGCAGTATTTT.

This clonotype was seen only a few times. CDR3 region: CASSPRDGEQFF. The CDR3 DNA follows: TGTGCCAGCAGCCCCCGGGATGGTGAGCAGTTCTTC. The rearrangement joins TRBV9 to TRBJ2-1; maybe TRBD2 (5 bases). The V gene lost 4 bases and the J gene lost 9 bases, with 11 bases spanning the gap. The length of the CDR3 is 12 residues. Looked up from germline, CDR1 is SGDLS and CDR2 is YYNGEE.

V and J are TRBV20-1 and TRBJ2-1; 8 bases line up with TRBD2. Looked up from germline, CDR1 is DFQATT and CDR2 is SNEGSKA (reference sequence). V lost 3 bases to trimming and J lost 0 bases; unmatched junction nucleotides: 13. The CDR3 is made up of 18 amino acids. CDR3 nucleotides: TGCAGTGCTAGCCCCCCCGGGAGGGGTTTAAGCTCCTACAATGAGCAGTTCTTC. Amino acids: CSASPPGRGLSSYNEQFF.